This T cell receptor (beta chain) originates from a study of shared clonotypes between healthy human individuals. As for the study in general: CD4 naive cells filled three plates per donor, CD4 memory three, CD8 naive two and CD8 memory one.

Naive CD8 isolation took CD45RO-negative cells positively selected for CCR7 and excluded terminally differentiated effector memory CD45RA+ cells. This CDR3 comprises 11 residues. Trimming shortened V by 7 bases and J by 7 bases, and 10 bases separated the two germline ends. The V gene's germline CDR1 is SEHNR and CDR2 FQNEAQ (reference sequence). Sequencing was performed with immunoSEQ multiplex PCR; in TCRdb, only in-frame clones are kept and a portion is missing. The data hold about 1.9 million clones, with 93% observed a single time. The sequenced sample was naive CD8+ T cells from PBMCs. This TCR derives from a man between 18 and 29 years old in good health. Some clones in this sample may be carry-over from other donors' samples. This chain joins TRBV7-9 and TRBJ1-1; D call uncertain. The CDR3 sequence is CASTEGVEAFF. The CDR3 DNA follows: TGTGCCAGCACCGAAGGAGTTGAAGCTTTCTTT.